This TCR beta chain was obtained from a study of patients and donors after allogeneic stem cell transplantation. Using its own MiXCR run on the RT-PCR reads, TCRdb lists one record per CDR3 protein. The sample holds approximately 200,000 distinct CDR3 sequences, around two fifths seen once. Sequences were obtained from blood, either unsorted or a sorted T cell fraction (not recorded which). The TCR was taken from a human donor who was either an allogeneic HSCT recipient or a stem cell or donor lymphocyte infusion donor (not recorded which). It is not recorded whose cells these are; they may come from a transplant donor.

CDR3 sequence (DNA): TGCGCCAGCAGCTTGGACCTAGCGGGAGTCTACAATGAGCAGTTCTTC. This sequence encodes CASSLDLAGVYNEQFF. The rearrangement uses TRBV5-1 and TRBJ2-1; 10 bases are shared with TRBD2. There are 16 residues in the CDR3. After removal of 0 bases from V and 3 bases from J, the junction contained 3 bases not matched to a gene. CDR1 is SGHRS and CDR2 is YFSETQ in the germline V gene.